Below, 24 T cell receptor beta chains from the same sample are listed, as sequenced in a study of cytomegalovirus exposure and HLA in healthy donors. A multiplex PCR was run with 60 Vbeta primers and 13 Jbeta primers. The method was immunoSEQ multiplex PCR; TCRdb's version includes in-frame clones alone and lacks a portion of them. The sample lists 150,000 to 200,000 clones, 70% to 80% seen once, with 1.5% to 2% in the top ten. The specimen sequenced was PBMCs. The receptors were sampled from a woman between 50 and 59 years old in good health and CMV-seronegative.

The CDR3 protein is CASPGQGPSYGYTF. CDR3 sequence (DNA): TGTGCCAGCCCCGGGCAGGGGCCATCCTATGGCTACACCTTC. This chain joins TRBV2 and TRBJ1-2; tentatively, D is TRBD1 (6 bases). Per the germline V gene, CDR1 is SNHLY and CDR2 is FYNNEI. V lost 8 bases and J 4 bases, leaving 17 bases between the germline ends. The CDR3 has 14 amino acids. Looking up the rest from reference TRBV2 and TRBJ1-2 gives the full variable domain: EPEVTQTPSHQVTQMGQEVILRCVPISNHLYFYWYRQILGQKVEFLVSFYNNEISEKSEIFDDQFSVERPDGSNFTLKIRSTKLEDSAMYFCASPGQGPSYGYTFGSGTRLTVV.

This clone was seen only once. The J gene is TRBJ2-7, the V gene TRBV4-3; TRBD2 matches at 9 bases. The CDR3 length is 15 residues. V shed 0 bases, J shed 2 bases, and the junction held 2 bases outside the gene matches. Germline values: CDR1 LGHNA, CDR2 YSLEER. CDR3 nucleotides: TGCGCCAGCAGCCAAGATAGCGGGGGTCCCTACGAGCAGTACTTC. Its protein is CASSQDSGGPYEQYF.

V and J are TRBV27 and TRBJ2-7, with D maybe TRBD2 (5 bases). Germline loops: CDR1 MNHEY, CDR2 SMNVEV (reference sequence). The ends were cut back, 0 bases at V and 3 bases at J, with 9 bases in the middle. The length of the CDR3 is 14 residues. The CDR3 sequence is CASSLSIDYYEQYF. DNA of the CDR3: TGTGCCAGCAGTTTATCCATTGACTACTACGAGCAGTACTTC.

The chain recombines TRBV28 with TRBJ2-6; D may be TRBD2 (5 bases). The CDR3 consists of 15 residues. V was trimmed by 4 bases and J by 1 base, leaving 8 bases between them. Per germline, CDR1 MDHEN and CDR2 SYDVKM. The CDR3 sequence: CASSSGLSGANVLTF. The CDR3 DNA sequence: TGTGCCAGCAGTTCCGGACTGTCTGGGGCCAACGTCCTGACTTTC. The whole variable domain, remainder taken from reference TRBV28 and TRBJ2-6, is DVKVTQSSRYLVKRTGEKVFLECVQDMDHENMFWYRQDPGLGLRLIYFSYDVKMKEKGDIPEGYSVSREKKERFSLILESASTNQTSMYLCASSSGLSGANVLTFGAGSRLTVL.

The chain links TRBV5-4 to TRBJ2-3; D ambiguous. V lost 2 bases, J lost 6 bases, and 7 bases lay in between. The length of the CDR3 is 12 residues. Germline CDR1 is SGHNT and CDR2 is YYREEE (reference sequence). This CDR3 is CASSLPRDTQYF. The CDR3 nucleotides read TGTGCCAGCAGCTTACCCCGGGATACGCAGTATTTT.

V gene TRBV7-2 combines with J gene TRBJ2-7; weak D call: TRBD2 (6 bases). This CDR3 spans 16 amino acids. Germline-derived CDR1 and CDR2 are SGHTA and FQGNSA. Between the trimmed V and J ends, which lost 4 bases and 0 bases, there was a span of 16 bases. The DNA for the CDR3 is TGTGCCAGCAGCTCGGGGAGGACACGTTACTCCTACGAGCAGTACTTC. This translates into CASSSGRTRYSYEQYF.

The V and J genes are TRBV28 and TRBJ2-7; 9 bases are shared with TRBD1. Per the germline V gene, CDR1 is MDHEN and CDR2 is SYDVKM. The CDR3 runs to 14 residues. Unmatched junction bases numbered 5, after V lost 6 bases and J lost 2 bases. CDR3 sequence reads: CASRGQGRPYEQYF. CDR3 in DNA: TGTGCCAGCAGGGGACAGGGCCGCCCCTACGAGCAGTACTTC.

This clone was counted once. The gene calls are TRBV7-3 and TRBJ2-6, with a tentative D call TRBD1 (6 bases). The CDR3 runs to 18 residues. In germline, CDR1 is SGHTA, CDR2 FQGTGA. V lost 2 bases, J lost 0 bases, and 14 bases lay in between. The CDR3 nucleotides are TGTGCCAGCAGCTTACGGCAGGGGCCCTACTCTGGGGCCAACGTCCTGACTTTC. Its translation: CASSLRQGPYSGANVLTF.

The chain carries TRBV5-1 and TRBJ2-7; a weak D match, TRBD1 (5 bases). CDR3 length: 12 amino acids. V lost 7 bases, J lost 7 bases, and 15 bases lay in between. Germline CDR1 reads SGHRS; CDR2 reads YFSETQ. CDR3 nucleotides: TGCGCCAGCTATAACAGGAACCTAGAGCAGTACTTC. Its translation: CASYNRNLEQYF.

Here the CDR3 DNA reads TGTGCCATCAGTGATCCCGGGACTACCTCTCGGGAGCAGTACTTC. It translates to CAISDPGTTSREQYF. This rearrangement joins TRBV10-3 to TRBJ2-7; 7 positions match TRBD2. V lost 3 bases to trimming and J lost 7 bases; unmatched junction nucleotides: 12. Germline CDR1 and CDR2: ENHRY and SYGVKD. The CDR3 is 15 amino acids.

The chain links TRBV18 to TRBJ1-5, with 10 bases identical to TRBD1. This CDR3 has 14 amino acids. Trimming removed 5 bases from V and 5 bases from J; junction bases left unmatched: 3. CDR1 is KGHSH, CDR2 LQKENI, per germline. CDR3 bases: TGTGCCAGCTCAGACGGGACAGGGGATCAGCCCCAGCATTTT. Residues: CASSDGTGDQPQHF.

Only one count was recorded for this clone. This chain joins TRBV5-5 and TRBJ2-3; 7 bases fit TRBD1. From germline, CDR1 is SGHKS and CDR2 YYEKEE (reference sequence). The CDR3 runs 16 residues. The V and J ends lost 4 bases and 6 bases, in that order; junction bases with no gene match: 14. The CDR3 DNA reads as TGTGCCAGCAGCCGGGCCGACAGGGCCCCGCCGGATACGCAGTATTTT. Translation gives CASSRADRAPPDTQYF. Drawing the rest from reference TRBV5-5 and TRBJ2-3, the complete variable domain is DAGVTQSPTHLIKTRGQQVTLRCSPISGHKSVSWYQQVLGQGPQFIFQYYEKEERGRGNFPDRFSARQFPNYSSELNVNALLLGDSALYLCASSRADRAPPDTQYFGPGTRLTVL.

In the case of this clone: Compared with germline, one end of the junction differs, possibly owing to a read error. Other DNA sequences within the sample encode an identical CDR3. The chain couples TRBV19 to TRBJ1-1; tentative D call: TRBD1 (5 bases). This CDR3 spans 13 amino acids. Germline V gene lookup returns CDR1 LNHDA and CDR2 SQIVND (reference sequence). The CDR3 sequence is CASSRSGNTEAFF. In DNA, the CDR3 is TGTGCCAGTAGTCGCTCAGGGAACACTGAAGCCTTCTTT.

The chain links TRBV19 to TRBJ1-5, with 9 bases matching TRBD1. The CDR3 is 16 amino acids. V shed 5 bases and J 5 bases; nucleotides not matched to a gene: 10. CDR1 is LNHDA, CDR2 SQIVND, per germline (reference sequence). The CDR3 region is CASSFWTGAKDQPQHF. The DNA of the CDR3 is TGTGCCAGTAGTTTTTGGACAGGGGCCAAGGATCAGCCCCAGCATTTT. Drawing the rest from reference TRBV19 and TRBJ1-5, the complete variable domain is DGGITQSPKYLFRKEGQNVTLSCEQNLNHDAMYWYRQDPGQGLRLIYYSQIVNDFQKGDIAEGYSVSREKKESFPLTVTSAQKNPTAFYLCASSFWTGAKDQPQHFGDGTRLSIL.

This clone was counted only a few times. J is TRBJ2-7 and V is TRBV6-5; D might be TRBD1 (6 bases). This CDR3 has 14 residues. Trimming took 2 bases from V and 5 from J, leaving 13 bases between them. CDR1 is MNHEY and CDR2 is SVGAGI in the germline V gene. CDR3 nucleotide sequence: TGTGCCAGCAGTTACATTGGGGGCAACCACGAGCAGTACTTC. It is translated as CASSYIGGNHEQYF.

The chain employs TRBV18 and TRBJ1-4; 8 bases are a match to TRBD1. After removal of 3 bases from V and 7 bases from J, the junction contained 4 bases not matched to a gene. From germline, CDR1 is KGHSH and CDR2 LQKENI. There are 14 residues in the CDR3. The CDR3, as DNA: TGTGCCAGCTCACCCGACAGGGGTCTTGAAAAACTGTTTTTT. This sequence encodes CASSPDRGLEKLFF.

The V and J genes are TRBV2 and TRBJ2-3; unclear D gene. The germline V and J ends were trimmed by 3 bases and 0 bases, with 10 bases remaining between them. This CDR3 has 15 amino acids. Germline V gene lookup returns CDR1 SNHLY and CDR2 FYNNEI. The CDR3 coding sequence is TGTGCCAGCAGTGACTACGCGGTTAGCACAGATACGCAGTATTTT. Translated: CASSDYAVSTDTQYF.

This clone was observed a few times. In DNA form, the CDR3 reads TGCGCCAGCAGCTTGGACAGGGGCTTTGAGCAGTTCTTC. Amino acids: CASSLDRGFEQFF. The chain has TRBV5-1 and TRBJ2-1, with TRBD1 matching over 7 bases. The germline CDR1 and CDR2 sequences are SGHRS and YFSETQ. With 0 bases clipped from V and 9 bases from J, the junction kept 3 bases outside the gene matches. The CDR3 loop spans 13 amino acids.

This chain connects TRBV9 to TRBJ2-3; D perhaps matches TRBD1 (5 bases). Trimming took 4 bases from V and 2 from J, leaving 17 bases between them. The CDR3 contains 16 residues. CDR1 SGDLS and CDR2 YYNGEE come from the germline V gene. The CDR3 DNA is TGTGCCAGCAGCCCCAGGTGGGGCCTCTTCACAGATACGCAGTATTTT. Translating gives CASSPRWGLFTDTQYF.

This rearrangement joins TRBV4-3 to TRBJ2-5, with 10 bases matching TRBD1. The J call may be in error: the DNA end matches TRBJ2-7 better. The CDR3 spans 15 residues. CDR1 and CDR2 (germline): LGHNA, YSLEER. CDR3 sequence reads: CASSPGQGSWYEQYF. As DNA, the CDR3 is TGCGCCAGCAGCCCGGGACAGGGGAGTTGGTACGAGCAGTACTTC.

The genes are TRBV28 and TRBJ2-7, with 7 bases aligning to TRBD2. The length of the CDR3 is 15 residues. CDR1 is MDHEN and CDR2 is SYDVKM in the germline V gene. J lost 1 base, V lost 5 bases, and 8 bases had no gene match. The CDR3 is CASSPAGGGSYEQYF. The CDR3 nucleotides are TGTGCCAGCAGTCCCGCTGGGGGGGGATCCTACGAGCAGTACTTC.

The V gene is TRBV28, the J gene TRBJ1-3; D may be TRBD1 (6 bases). The length of the CDR3 is 15 residues. V was shortened by 7 bases and J by 0 bases, with 13 bases between the two germline ends. CDR1 and CDR2 (germline): MDHEN, SYDVKM. CDR3 DNA sequence: TGTGCCAGCACCCCGGACAGAAGCTCTGGAAACACCATATATTTT. Amino acid sequence: CASTPDRSSGNTIYF.

This chain links TRBV7-2 with TRBJ1-6; 7 bases fit TRBD1. The CDR3 is 15 amino acids. The junction had 7 bases not matched to a gene; V was cut back by 4 bases and J by 7 bases. Germline loops: CDR1 SGHTA, CDR2 FQGNSA. This CDR3 is CASSSGQVFNSPLHF. The CDR3 region has the DNA TGTGCCAGCAGCTCAGGACAGGTCTTCAATTCACCCCTCCACTTT.

For this clone: The junction departs from the called germline gene at one end, perhaps through a read error. The same CDR3 also results from other DNA sequences found in this sample. This rearrangement joins TRBV18 to TRBJ1-1; D call uncertain. Germline V gives CDR1 KGHSH, CDR2 LQKENI. This CDR3 comprises 14 residues. Written as DNA, the CDR3 is TGTGCCAGCTCACATCAGGTGATGAACACTGAAGCCTTCTTT. It yields the protein CASSHQVMNTEAFF.